The 19 T cell receptor beta chains below come from one sample, sequenced in a study of T-cell memory formation after mild COVID-19. TCRdb analysed the 5' RACE reads with MiXCR anew, one entry per CDR3 protein. The sample has 300,000 to 400,000 distinct CDR3 sequences; roughly an eighth are singletons. Material: PBMCs or a T cell subset sorted from them (not recorded which). The receptors derive from a man younger than 35 who had mild COVID-19 (a few samples of this study predate the infection). Cell type and time point are not known.

This clonotype was seen at least ten times. The rearrangement joins TRBV5-1 to TRBJ2-3; TRBD1 or TRBD2 may be the D gene (5 bases each). Trimming cost V 6 bases and J 5 bases, with 22 bases left between them. Per germline, CDR1 SGHRS and CDR2 YFSETQ. This CDR3 is 16 amino acids long. CDR3 sequence: CASTREPRDRGDTQYF. As DNA, the CDR3 is TGCGCCAGCACCCGCGAGCCTAGGGACCGAGGAGATACGCAGTATTTT.

This clonotype was observed a handful of times. The rearrangement joins TRBV7-9 to TRBJ2-1; weak D call: TRBD2 (6 bases). This CDR3 has 17 residues. V was clipped by 3 bases and J by 0 bases, with 15 bases between them. CDR1 SEHNR and CDR2 FQNEAQ come from the germline V gene (reference sequence). CDR3 loop: CASSFGRVGGSYNEQFF. As DNA, the CDR3 is TGTGCCAGCAGCTTTGGCAGGGTCGGGGGCTCCTACAATGAGCAGTTCTTC.

This sequence joins TRBV10-3 and TRBJ2-5; TRBD1 might be the D (5 bases). Germline V gene data show CDR1 as ENHRY and CDR2 as SYGVKD. This CDR3 region has 15 residues. Trimming removed 4 bases from V and 4 bases from J, with 16 bases in between. DNA of the CDR3: TGTGCCATCAGTGGCCAGGGCCCCTCGGGAGAGACCCAGTACTTC. It translates to CAISGQGPSGETQYF.

V usage is TRBV18 and J usage is TRBJ2-3; D is unclear. Germline V gene data show CDR1 as KGHSH and CDR2 as LQKENI. The ends were cut back, 0 bases at V and 2 bases at J, with 9 bases in the middle. This CDR3 comprises 15 residues. CDR3 sequence (DNA): TGTGCCAGCTCACCACCGCCCCCCAACACAGATACGCAGTATTTT. Translated: CASSPPPPNTDTQYF.

V and J are TRBV7-9 and TRBJ1-1, with TRBD1 as a possible D gene (5 bases). Germline loops: CDR1 SEHNR, CDR2 FQNEAQ (reference sequence). This CDR3 is 14 amino acids long. The germline V and J ends were trimmed by 2 bases and 6 bases, with 13 bases remaining between them. The CDR3 sequence is CASSLMEGWPEAFF. CDR3 in DNA: TGTGCCAGCAGCTTAATGGAGGGGTGGCCTGAAGCTTTCTTT.

This chain links TRBV15 with TRBJ2-5; 7 positions match TRBD1. V dropped 2 bases and J dropped 5; count of bases not matched to a gene: 8. The CDR3 consists of 15 residues. Per the germline V gene, CDR1 is LNHNV and CDR2 is YYDKDF (reference sequence). The CDR3 sequence: CATSRPDRMEETQYF. The CDR3 DNA sequence: TGTGCCACCAGCAGACCGGACAGGATGGAGGAGACCCAGTACTTC.

The gene calls are TRBV2 and TRBJ2-7; D possibly uses TRBD1 or TRBD2 (6 bases each). Deletions cut 6 bases from V and 6 bases from J, with 12 bases between. Per the germline V gene, CDR1 is SNHLY and CDR2 is FYNNEI. The CDR3 spans 12 residues. The CDR3, as DNA: TGTGCCAGCAGAACGGGGGCAGGCGAGCAGTACGTC. This gives the protein CASRTGAGEQYV.

The rearrangement links TRBV7-2 to TRBJ2-7; D unresolved. The CDR3 runs to 12 residues. The germline V and J ends were trimmed by 3 bases and 7 bases, with 10 bases remaining between them. Germline V gives CDR1 SGHTA, CDR2 FQGNSA. The CDR3 loop is CASSLVTAEQYF. The CDR3 region has the DNA TGTGCCAGCAGCTTGGTCACAGCTGAGCAGTACTTC.

This clonotype was recorded a few times. The chain couples TRBV10-3 to TRBJ1-5; D is unclear. Trimming left V 7 bases short and J 4 bases short, with 11 bases between. The CDR3 spans 13 residues. CDR1 is ENHRY, CDR2 SYGVKD, per germline. CDR3 sequence (DNA): TGTGCCATCACTGCGGACGAGAATCAGCCCCAGCATTTT. Its protein is CAITADENQPQHF.

Of note for this clonotype: At one end the junction does not follow the germline gene, possibly because of a read error. The chain employs TRBV6-6 and TRBJ2-3, with D hard to call. Germline loops: CDR1 MNHNY, CDR2 SVGAGI (reference sequence). The CDR3 is 15 residues long. CDR3: CASSYLAALTDTQYF. CDR3 in DNA: TGTGCCAGCAGTTACTTGGCAGCCCTCACAGATACGCAGTATTTC.

This clonotype has a handful of counts. J is TRBJ2-2 and V is TRBV27; D possibly matches TRBD1 or TRBD2 (7 bases each). Germline assignment: CDR1 MNHEY and CDR2 SMNVEV (reference sequence). This CDR3 has 17 residues. With 5 bases removed from V and 5 bases from J, the gap between germline ends came to 21 bases. The CDR3 reads CASSRDQGGRFTGELFF. In DNA, the CDR3 is TGTGCCAGCAGTCGCGACCAGGGGGGGCGCTTTACCGGGGAGCTGTTTTTT.

This clonotype was observed a handful of times. The CDR3 protein is CAIGEGLAYEQYF. CDR3 sequence (DNA): TGTGCCATCGGGGAGGGACTCGCCTACGAGCAGTACTTC. This chain links TRBV10-3 with TRBJ2-7; 7 bases agree with TRBD2. Germline loops: CDR1 ENHRY, CDR2 SYGVKD. After removal of 8 bases from V and 2 bases from J, the junction contained 6 bases not matched to a gene. The CDR3 covers 13 residues.

Only a few counts were recorded for this clonotype. The chain recombines TRBV7-9 with TRBJ1-1, with TRBD1 as a possible D gene (5 bases). This CDR3 is 13 amino acids long. Germline V gene lookup returns CDR1 SEHNR and CDR2 FQNEAQ (reference sequence). The V and J ends lost 7 bases and 4 bases respectively, with 13 bases between them. For the CDR3, the DNA is TGTGCCAGCACTTTAGGGAGGGGCACTGAAGCTTTCTTT. This translates into CASTLGRGTEAFF. The full variable domain, completed using reference TRBV7-9 and TRBJ1-1, is DTGVSQNPRHKITKRGQNVTFRCDPISEHNRLYWYRQTLGQGPEFLTYFQNEAQLEKSRLLSDRFSAERPKGSFSTLEIQRTEQGDSAMYLCASTLGRGTEAFFGQGTRLTVV.

The chain joins TRBV6-5 to TRBJ2-5; D is ambiguous. Germline loops: CDR1 MNHEY, CDR2 SVGAGI. The CDR3 consists of 14 residues. V lost 4 bases and J lost 1, with 10 bases in between. CDR3 region: CASSLGPLQETQYF. As DNA, the CDR3 is TGTGCCAGCAGTTTAGGACCCCTCCAAGAGACCCAGTACTTC.

The chain uses TRBV7-3 and TRBJ2-2, with a possible D match to TRBD1 (6 bases). V dropped 5 bases and J dropped 1 base, with 11 bases sitting between them. The germline gives CDR1 SGHTA, CDR2 FQGTGA. The CDR3 is made up of 15 amino acids. The CDR3 here is CASSTLQGNTGELFF. In DNA, the CDR3 is TGTGCCAGCAGCACCCTACAGGGGAACACCGGGGAGCTGTTTTTT.

DNA of the CDR3: TGTGCCAGCAGCGTAGCGGCCTCAGGGGGCAAGGAGACCCAGTACTTC. Its protein is CASSVAASGGKETQYF. The rearrangement uses TRBV9 and TRBJ2-5; 8 positions match TRBD1. This CDR3 spans 16 amino acids. J lost 5 bases, V lost 0 bases, and 9 bases had no gene match. Looked up from germline, CDR1 is SGDLS and CDR2 is YYNGEE. The full variable domain, completed using reference TRBV9 and TRBJ2-5, is DSGVTQTPKHLITATGQRVTLRCSPRSGDLSVYWYQQSLDQGLQFLIQYYNGEERAKGNILERFSAQQFPDLHSELNLSSLELGDSALYFCASSVAASGGKETQYFGPGTRLLVL.

In its sample, this clonotype was seen a few times. The chain uses TRBV4-1 and TRBJ2-1; D is uncertain. The germline V gene has CDR1 MGHRA and CDR2 YSYEKL. The ends were cut back, 5 bases at V and 2 bases at J, with 16 bases in the middle. The length of the CDR3 is 16 residues. The CDR3 coding sequence is TGCGCCAGCAGCGCTGGACCCCTCCGGCCCTACAATGAGCAGTTCTTC. This sequence encodes CASSAGPLRPYNEQFF.

At least ten counts were recorded for this clonotype. V gene TRBV7-2 combines with J gene TRBJ1-1, with a weak D call TRBD1 (6 bases). The germline CDR1 and CDR2 sequences are SGHTA and FQGNSA. There are 13 residues in the CDR3. V shed 7 bases and J shed 8 bases, with 17 bases lying between them. The CDR3 region is CASIFAGVREAFF. The CDR3 coding sequence is TGTGCCAGCATCTTTGCAGGGGTTAGGGAAGCTTTCTTT.

In its sample, this clonotype was seen a few times. The chain combines TRBV5-1 with TRBJ2-7, with 10 positions matching TRBD1. The germline CDR1 and CDR2 sequences are SGHRS and YFSETQ. The CDR3 is 14 residues long. Unmatched junction bases numbered 3, after V lost 4 bases and J lost 2 bases. The CDR3 coding sequence is TGCGCCAGCAGCAGGGACAGGGGCGCCTACGAGCAGTACTTC. It is translated as CASSRDRGAYEQYF.